The 3 T cell receptor beta chains given below trace back to one sample, sequenced in a study of beta chain features in type 1 diabetes. For these TCRs, the target antigens are not known. Findings and caveats of the study: Type 1 diabetes patients had moderately but significantly shorter TCRB CDR3s in all four CD4+ subsets.

Since all of the isolated RNA was reverse transcribed, expressed TCRB transcripts were what got sequenced. TCRdb's table, derived via immunoSEQ multiplex PCR, lists solely in-frame clones and lacks some. The repertoire holds some 640,000 clones, with around 15% as singletons. Material for sequencing was naive CD4+ T cells from blood. The receptors were gathered from a man between 18 and 29 years old with type 1 diabetes.

The V call is TRBV19, the J call TRBJ2-3, with 11 bases matching TRBD2. The junction had 8 bases not matched to a gene; V was cut back by 6 bases and J by 0 bases. Germline CDR1 is LNHDA and CDR2 is SQIVND (reference sequence). The length of the CDR3 is 17 residues. The CDR3 DNA reads TGTGCCAGTAGAACTAGCGGGGGTCGGGGCAGCACAGATACGCAGTATTTT. Translating gives CASRTSGGRGSTDTQYF.

In this sample, this clone turned up a few times. The CDR3, as DNA: TGTGCCAGCTCACCCCTGTCACGGGTGACGAACACCGGGGAGCTGTTTTTT. This translates into CASSPLSRVTNTGELFF. The genes are TRBV18 and TRBJ2-2; D is ambiguous. V gave up 3 bases and J gave up 0 bases, with 14 bases separating them. There are 17 residues in the CDR3. Germline assignment: CDR1 KGHSH and CDR2 LQKENI.

There are a few counts of this clone. Other DNA sequences in this specimen translate into the identical CDR3. The rearrangement joins TRBV7-3 to TRBJ2-3, with D maybe TRBD2 (6 bases). The CDR3 totals 15 residues. CDR1 is SGHTA and CDR2 is FQGTGA in the germline V gene. Trimming left V 1 base short and J 1 base short, with 9 bases between. CDR3 protein: CASSLRGLGTDTQYF. The CDR3 nucleotides are TGTGCCAGCAGCTTAAGGGGACTGGGCACAGATACGCAGTATTTT. The complete variable domain, with remaining parts taken from reference TRBV7-3 and TRBJ2-3, reads GAGVSQTPSNKVTEKGKYVELRCDPISGHTALYWYRQSLGQGPEFLIYFQGTGAADDSGLPNDRFFAVRPEGSVSTLKIQRTERGDSAVYLCASSLRGLGTDTQYFGPGTRLTVL.